The 19 T cell receptor beta chains given below trace back to one sample, sequenced in a study of cytomegalovirus exposure and HLA in healthy donors. PCR employed 60 Vbeta and 13 Jbeta primers. Here immunoSEQ multiplex PCR was the method, and the copy in TCRdb shows in-frame clones only, minus some. Recorded for this sample: 77,000 or so clones. Sequenced input: PBMCs. The receptors come from a man aged 25 to 45 in good health and CMV-seronegative.

This sequence joins TRBV29-1 and TRBJ1-1; D call uncertain. Trimming stripped 6 bases from V and 4 bases from J, with 15 bases between. The CDR3 consists of 13 residues. The germline V gene encodes CDR1 SQVTM and CDR2 ANQGSEA. As DNA, the CDR3 is TGCAGCGTCCTGCCTAGTATGAGCACTGAAGCTTTCTTT. Protein: CSVLPSMSTEAFF.

The gene calls are TRBV4-2 and TRBJ1-2; TRBD1 might be the D (6 bases). Trimming removed 4 bases at V and 4 bases at J, with 13 bases between. The CDR3 has 14 residues. Germline-derived CDR1 and CDR2 are LGHNA and YNFKEQ. The DNA of the CDR3 is TGTGCCAGCAGCCCACCCAGGGGTTCCTATGGCTACACCTTC. Its protein is CASSPPRGSYGYTF.

The chain employs TRBV6-5 and TRBJ2-7, with 13 positions matching TRBD2. The ends lost 2 bases at V and 3 bases at J; junction bases unmatched: 4. In germline, CDR1 is MNHEY, CDR2 SVGAGI. CDR3 length: 16 residues. DNA of the CDR3: TGTGCCAGCAGTTACCATACTAGCGGGGGGGTCTACGAGCAGTACTTC. Translating it yields CASSYHTSGGVYEQYF.

The chain joins TRBV10-3 to TRBJ2-7, with a tentative D call TRBD1 (6 bases). Trimming cost V 5 bases and J 11 bases, with 25 bases left between them. CDR1 and CDR2 (germline): ENHRY, SYGVKD. The CDR3 is 15 residues long. The CDR3 DNA sequence: TGTGCCATCAGTCAATCGTATGGGACACAGGGCGTAAAGTACTTC. Translation gives CAISQSYGTQGVKYF.

The V call is TRBV11-3, the J call TRBJ2-3, with D possibly matching TRBD2 (6 bases). V lost 5 bases to trimming and J lost 9 bases, with 18 bases between them. The CDR3 runs 14 residues. Germline V gene sequence: CDR1 SGHNT, CDR2 YENEEA. CDR3 sequence reads: CASSPGLSWGTQYF. DNA of the CDR3: TGTGCCAGCAGCCCGGGACTCTCTTGGGGGACGCAGTATTTT.

The V gene is TRBV30, the J gene TRBJ1-3, with D possibly being TRBD1 (6 bases). Looked up from germline, CDR1 is GTSNPN and CDR2 is SVGIG (reference sequence). With 3 bases removed from V and 4 bases from J, the gap between germline ends came to 7 bases. The CDR3 contains 12 residues. This chain's CDR3 is CAWRTGGNTIYF. CDR3 coding DNA: TGTGCCTGGAGGACAGGCGGAAACACCATATATTTT.

The genes are TRBV5-1 and TRBJ2-5; D might be TRBD2 (6 bases). Germline CDR1 reads SGHRS; CDR2 reads YFSETQ. This CDR3 spans 14 amino acids. Trimming removed 1 base from V and 5 bases from J, with 12 bases in between. The CDR3 sequence is CASSLRRGMETQYF. In DNA form, the CDR3 reads TGCGCCAGCAGCTTGAGGCGGGGAATGGAGACCCAGTACTTC.

The V call is TRBV27, the J call TRBJ1-4, with D perhaps TRBD1 (6 bases). Germline CDR1 reads MNHEY; CDR2 reads SMNVEV (reference sequence). This CDR3 region has 15 residues. Trimming took off 8 bases at V and 4 bases at J, with 17 bases between the two ends. The CDR3, as DNA: TGTGCCAGCGGGACCCTACAGGGTTTTAATGAAAAACTGTTTTTT. This codes for CASGTLQGFNEKLFF. Full variable domain (rest looked up from reference TRBV27 and TRBJ1-4): EAQVTQNPRYLITVTGKKLTVTCSQNMNHEYMSWYRQDPGLGLRQIYYSMNVEVTDKGDVPEGYKVSRKEKRNFPLILESPSPNQTSLYFCASGTLQGFNEKLFFGSGTQLSVL.

This rearrangement joins TRBV5-1 to TRBJ2-3; 8 nucleotides align to TRBD2. The length of the CDR3 is 18 residues. Germline values: CDR1 SGHRS, CDR2 YFSETQ. V shed 7 bases, J shed 3 bases, and the junction held 19 bases outside the gene matches. CDR3 protein: CASQREGVTGVATDTQYF. The CDR3 coding sequence is TGCGCCAGCCAACGGGAGGGAGTAACGGGAGTGGCGACAGATACGCAGTATTTT.

V is TRBV6-1 and J is TRBJ1-1, with 7 bases matching TRBD1. Germline V gives CDR1 MNHNS, CDR2 SASEGT. V trimming: 4 bases; J trimming: 4 bases; junction bases outside the gene matches: 6. The CDR3 is 14 amino acids. The CDR3 region is CASSADRAVTEAFF. The CDR3 nucleotides are TGTGCCAGCAGTGCTGACAGGGCGGTCACTGAAGCTTTCTTT.

The rearrangement uses TRBV9 and TRBJ2-1; 12 bases match TRBD2. The CDR3 sequence is 16 residues long. The V gene's germline CDR1 is SGDLS and CDR2 YYNGEE. V dropped 5 bases and J dropped 7; count of bases not matched to a gene: 10. The CDR3 nucleotides are TGTGCCAGCAGACCGCCAACTAGCGGGGGGCTGAATGAGCAGTTCTTC. This gives the protein CASRPPTSGGLNEQFF.

The chain recombines TRBV18 with TRBJ2-5, with 7 bases matching TRBD1. V trimming: 2 bases; J trimming: 9 bases; junction bases outside the gene matches: 9. The CDR3 length is 14 residues. Germline V lookup: CDR1 KGHSH, CDR2 LQKENI. The CDR3 reads CASSPRRHTGAQYF. DNA for the CDR3: TGTGCCAGCTCACCAAGGAGGCACACAGGGGCCCAGTACTTC.

V usage is TRBV7-2 and J usage is TRBJ1-6; 7 nucleotides match TRBD1. This CDR3 has 16 amino acids. The trim removed 5 bases at V and 6 bases at J, leaving 10 bases unmatched. Germline assignment: CDR1 SGHTA and CDR2 FQGNSA. The CDR3 spells CASSPRYRGLNSPLHF. The CDR3 nucleotides read TGTGCCAGCAGCCCCCGCTACAGGGGACTTAATTCACCCCTCCACTTT.

This chain connects TRBV7-9 to TRBJ1-1; 8 bases match TRBD1. Germline-derived CDR1 and CDR2 are SEHNR and FQNEAQ (reference sequence). This CDR3 spans 14 amino acids. Unmatched junction bases numbered 5, after V lost 1 base and J lost 7 bases. DNA for the CDR3: TGTGCCAGCAGCTTAGAGGCAGGGGGCAGTGAAGCTTTCTTT. This translates into CASSLEAGGSEAFF.

The chain uses TRBV4-1 and TRBJ2-7; D is perhaps TRBD1 (5 bases). In germline, CDR1 is MGHRA, CDR2 YSYEKL. The CDR3 has 15 amino acids. V gave up 3 bases and J gave up 2 bases, with 14 bases separating them. The CDR3 sequence: CASSQTSGQTYEQYF. CDR3 DNA sequence: TGCGCCAGCAGCCAGACATCAGGGCAGACCTACGAGCAGTACTTC.

The rearrangement uses TRBV28 and TRBJ2-3; D is unresolved. The CDR3 is 15 residues long. CDR1 and CDR2 (germline): MDHEN, SYDVKM. The ends were cut back, 2 bases at V and 7 bases at J, with 16 bases in the middle. CDR3 coding DNA: TGTGCCAGCAGTTTACAGGTGTTCACCACGAATACGCAGTATTTT. Residues: CASSLQVFTTNTQYF.

The DNA for the CDR3 is TGTGCCAGCAGCGTAGACAGCTCCTCCTATGGCTACACCTTC. As protein: CASSVDSSSYGYTF. The chain joins TRBV7-2 to TRBJ1-2; maybe TRBD1 (5 bases). With 5 bases removed from V and 4 bases from J, the gap between germline ends came to 14 bases. Germline assignment: CDR1 SGHTA and CDR2 FQGNSA. The CDR3 length is 14 residues.

CDR3 protein: CASSVAQGQPQHF. The CDR3 DNA reads TGTGCCAGCAGCGTAGCACAGGGACAGCCCCAGCATTTT. The chain combines TRBV9 with TRBJ1-5, with D tentatively TRBD1 (6 bases). Trimming shortened V by 0 bases and J by 7 bases, and 8 bases separated the two germline ends. This CDR3 contains 13 residues. CDR1 SGDLS and CDR2 YYNGEE come from the germline V gene. Using reference TRBV9 and TRBJ1-5 for the parts outside the CDR3, the full variable domain is DSGVTQTPKHLITATGQRVTLRCSPRSGDLSVYWYQQSLDQGLQFLIQYYNGEERAKGNILERFSAQQFPDLHSELNLSSLELGDSALYFCASSVAQGQPQHFGDGTRLSIL.

CDR3 loop: CASSTELVGNEQFF. CDR3 coding DNA: TGTGCCAGCAGTACGGAACTAGTGGGCAATGAGCAGTTCTTC. This rearrangement joins TRBV6-5 to TRBJ2-1, with a weak D call TRBD2 (5 bases). The CDR3 length is 14 residues. Germline lookup yields CDR1 MNHEY and CDR2 SVGAGI. The ends were cut back, 5 bases at V and 6 bases at J, with 14 bases in the middle.